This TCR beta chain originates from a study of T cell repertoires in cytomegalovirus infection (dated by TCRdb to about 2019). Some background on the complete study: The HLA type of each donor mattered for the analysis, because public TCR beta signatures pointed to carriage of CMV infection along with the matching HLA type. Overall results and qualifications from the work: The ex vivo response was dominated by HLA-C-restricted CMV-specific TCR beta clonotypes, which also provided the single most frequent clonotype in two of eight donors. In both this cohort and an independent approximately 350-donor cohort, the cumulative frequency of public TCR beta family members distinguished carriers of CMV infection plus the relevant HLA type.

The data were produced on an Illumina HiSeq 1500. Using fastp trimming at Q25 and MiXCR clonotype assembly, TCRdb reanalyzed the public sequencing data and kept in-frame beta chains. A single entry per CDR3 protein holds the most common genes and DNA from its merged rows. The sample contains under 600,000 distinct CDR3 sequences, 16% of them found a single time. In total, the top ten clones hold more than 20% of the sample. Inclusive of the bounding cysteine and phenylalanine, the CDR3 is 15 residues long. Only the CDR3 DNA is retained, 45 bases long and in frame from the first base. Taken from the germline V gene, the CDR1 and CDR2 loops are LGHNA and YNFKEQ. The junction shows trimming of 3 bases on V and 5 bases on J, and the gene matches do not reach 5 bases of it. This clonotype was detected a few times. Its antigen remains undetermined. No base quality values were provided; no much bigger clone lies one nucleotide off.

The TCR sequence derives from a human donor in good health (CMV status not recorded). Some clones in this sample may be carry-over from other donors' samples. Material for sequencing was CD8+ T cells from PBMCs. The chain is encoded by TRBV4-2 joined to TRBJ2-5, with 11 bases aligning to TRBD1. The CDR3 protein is CASSQGTGGRETQYF. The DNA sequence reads TGTGCCAGCAGCCAGGGGACAGGGGGACGGGAGACCCAGTACTTC.